This T cell receptor (beta chain) was obtained from a study of T cell repertoires in cytomegalovirus infection. The overall study: An indication of both CMV infection and matching HLA type came from public TCR beta signatures.

CDR3 length equals 15 residues. Germline CDR1 SGHTA, CDR2 FQGNSA. V lost 6 bases to trimming and J lost 7 bases, with 21 bases between them. In TCRdb, the reads were re-called with MiXCR into one record per CDR3 protein. The data show tens of thousands of distinct CDR3 sequences, 3% to 4% seen once. The clonotype was recovered from a human donor in good health (CMV status not recorded). Some clones in this sample may be carry-over from other donors' samples. V and J are TRBV7-2 and TRBJ1-2; a weak D match, TRBD1 (6 bases). The material sequenced was PBMCs. CDR3 protein: CASSRSSVDSRGYTF. DNA for the CDR3: TGTGCCAGCAGTCGCTCTTCCGTGGACAGTCGTGGCTACACCTTC.